This T cell receptor beta chain stems from a study of control samples from healthy donors and cancer patients. The data were produced by immunoSEQ multiplex PCR, yet TCRdb's version contains in-frame clones alone and is incomplete. The table lists over 10,000 clones, approximately 80% of them singletons. Unmatched junction bases numbered 2, after V lost 0 bases and J lost 2 bases. Germline assignment: CDR1 SGHNT and CDR2 YYREEE (reference sequence). The CDR3 covers 15 residues. The clonotype originates from a male donor with melanoma. The J gene is TRBJ2-3, the V gene TRBV5-4, with 8 bases lining up with TRBD2. Sequenced material: formalin-fixed, paraffin-embedded tissue. This chain's CDR3 is CASSLASGFTDTQYF. CDR3 nucleotide sequence: TGTGCCAGCAGCTTGGCTAGCGGGTTCACAGATACGCAGTATTTT.